This TCR beta chain is from a study of Graves' ophthalmopathy and Graves' hyperthyroidism. Scientists amplified the TCR beta CDR3 regions from RNA transcripts. RT-PCR was first run with HTBI primers, then multiplex PCR in a second round. TCRdb re-analysed the multiplex PCR reads in MiXCR, keeping a single row per CDR3 protein. The data show some 750,000 distinct CDR3 sequences, 40% seen once. Points from the study as a whole: Blood also carried most expanded thyroid clonotypes exceeding 0.001 frequency.

The CDR3 totals 14 residues. V lost 0 bases and J lost 3, with 9 bases in between. Looked up from germline, CDR1 is DFQATT and CDR2 is SNEGSKA (reference sequence). On this clonotype: Its antigen is as yet unknown.

The chain joins TRBV20-1 to TRBJ1-5; D not resolved. The material sequenced was peripheral blood. The sequence was obtained from an adult man with Graves' ophthalmopathy. As DNA, the CDR3 is TGCAGTGCTAGAGACCGGGCCTTCAATCAGCCCCAGCATTTT. It is translated as CSARDRAFNQPQHF.